This TCR beta chain was observed in a study of regulatory T cells in long-lasting Graves disease. The germline V and J ends were trimmed by 7 bases and 10 bases, with 23 bases remaining between them. This CDR3 comprises 15 residues. The germline V gene has CDR1 SGHTA and CDR2 FQGTGA. Notes on this clonotype: This is likely an artifact of a read error, given a far larger clone one base away.

Specified time point: newly diagnosed GD, antithyroid drugs for less than 3 months. With RNA extracted from PBMCs as input, the TCR library was made. Arm-PCR of CDR3 regions and iRepertoire HTBI primers were used to build TCR beta libraries. TCRdb passed the multiplex PCR reads through MiXCR, listing each CDR3 protein once. Of almost 450,000 distinct CDR3 sequences listed, 15% to 20% are singletons. These sequences were also reported in another study, on T cells in Graves' hyperthyroidism and ophthalmopathy. That study reports: From stable hyperthyroidism, ophthalmopathy was separated by a 13 V-J model.

This receptor was taken from a woman aged 25-40 years with Graves disease. The starting material was peripheral blood mononuclear cells (PBMCs), obtained at new diagnosis, from a patient treated with antithyroid drugs. The gene calls are TRBV7-3 and TRBJ2-1; D is perhaps TRBD1 or TRBD2 (5 bases each). In DNA, the CDR3 is TGTGCCAGCAACTTGGATGGCAGGGAGCTTGGCGAGCAGTTCTTC. Translation: CASNLDGRELGEQFF.